Listed below are T cell receptor beta chains from one sample, sequenced in a study of blood T cell repertoires in COVID-19. Here immunoSEQ multiplex PCR was the method, and the copy in TCRdb shows in-frame clones only, minus some. The sample holds roughly 50,000 clones; 85% to 90% are singletons and the top ten take 6.5%. The sample was peripheral blood. The receptors stem from a man aged 55 to 69 with acute or convalescent COVID-19. Each CDR3 is given with its conserved first and last residue. Fields, in order: J gene, V gene, clone size, D gene, CDR3 protein, CDR3 DNA. The D gene is left open where the match is weak. A row's size may be missing; if present it is once, few, many or a size class.

j_gene: TRBJ1-1
v_gene: TRBV19
abundance: once
d_gene: NA
CDR3aa: CASSLGLLNTEAFF
CDR3nt: TGTGCCAGTAGTCTGGGACTGTTGAACACTGAAGCTTTCTTT

j_gene: TRBJ2-7
v_gene: TRBV7-3
abundance: NA
d_gene: NA
CDR3aa: CASSALGGEQYF
CDR3nt: TGTGCCAGCAGCGCTCTTGGCGGCGAGCAGTACTTC

j_gene: TRBJ1-5
v_gene: TRBV7-9
abundance: NA
d_gene: TRBD1
CDR3aa: CASSLATGFQTFQPQHF
CDR3nt: TGTGCCAGCAGCTTGGCGACAGGGTTTCAAACGTTTCAGCCCCAGCATTTT

j_gene: TRBJ2-7
v_gene: TRBV29-1
abundance: once
d_gene: NA
CDR3aa: CSVLAGAGDEQYF
CDR3nt: TGCAGCGTATTAGCGGGCGCAGGGGACGAGCAGTACTTC

j_gene: TRBJ2-3
v_gene: TRBV24-1
abundance: NA
d_gene: NA
CDR3aa: CATSDLKSGVTQYF
CDR3nt: TGTGCCACCAGTGATTTGAAGTCGGGGGTTACGCAGTATTTT

j_gene: TRBJ2-1
v_gene: TRBV2
abundance: NA
d_gene: TRBD2
CDR3aa: CATQGLAGAGEQFF
CDR3nt: TGTGCCACCCAAGGACTAGCGGGAGCAGGCGAGCAGTTCTTC

j_gene: TRBJ2-1
v_gene: TRBV10-1
abundance: once
d_gene: NA
CDR3aa: CASSDRRAGSYNEQFF
CDR3nt: TGCGCCAGCAGTGATCGTCGGGCGGGGTCCTACAATGAGCAGTTCTTC

j_gene: TRBJ1-2
v_gene: TRBV18
abundance: NA
d_gene: TRBD1
CDR3aa: CASSPQDRGQGYTF
CDR3nt: TGTGCCAGCTCACCACAAGACAGGGGGCAAGGCTACACCTTC

j_gene: TRBJ2-5
v_gene: TRBV6-5
abundance: once
d_gene: TRBD2
CDR3aa: CASRGTSGSVTQYF
CDR3nt: TGTGCCAGCAGAGGGACTAGCGGGAGTGTGACCCAGTACTTC

j_gene: TRBJ2-4
v_gene: TRBV2
abundance: NA
d_gene: NA
CDR3aa: CASTSPRATKNIQYF
CDR3nt: TGTGCCAGCACGAGCCCCAGGGCTACCAAAAACATTCAGTACTTC

j_gene: TRBJ2-1
v_gene: TRBV5-3
abundance: NA
d_gene: NA
CDR3aa: CARSLASPLAGSSYNEQFF
CDR3nt: TGTGCCAGAAGCTTGGCCTCCCCACTTGCGGGATCTTCCTACAATGAGCAGTTCTTC

j_gene: TRBJ1-2
v_gene: TRBV19
abundance: once
d_gene: TRBD1
CDR3aa: CASAQGSNYGYTF
CDR3nt: TGTGCCAGCGCACAGGGGTCAAACTATGGCTACACCTTC

j_gene: TRBJ2-5
v_gene: TRBV20-1
abundance: NA
d_gene: TRBD2
CDR3aa: CSASSGGQETQYF
CDR3nt: TGCAGTGCTAGTTCGGGGGGACAAGAGACCCAGTACTTC

j_gene: TRBJ2-3
v_gene: TRBV7-2
abundance: NA
d_gene: NA
CDR3aa: CASSTRADTQYF
CDR3nt: TGTGCCAGCAGCACCCGGGCAGATACGCAGTATTTT

j_gene: TRBJ2-3
v_gene: TRBV7-9
abundance: NA
d_gene: NA
CDR3aa: CASCRAGLTDTQYF
CDR3nt: TGTGCCTCCTGCCGGGCGGGGCTTACAGATACGCAGTATTTT

j_gene: TRBJ1-2
v_gene: TRBV6-2/TRBV6-3
abundance: once
d_gene: TRBD1
CDR3aa: CASSLTGGSLHGYTF
CDR3nt: TGTGCCAGCAGTCTCACAGGGGGTTCTCTACATGGCTACACCTTC

j_gene: TRBJ2-1
v_gene: TRBV19
abundance: NA
d_gene: TRBD1
CDR3aa: CASSIRDSPGNEQFF
CDR3nt: TGTGCCAGTAGTATCCGGGACAGCCCGGGTAATGAGCAGTTCTTC

j_gene: TRBJ1-6
v_gene: TRBV28
abundance: NA
d_gene: NA
CDR3aa: CASRQGGNSPLHF
CDR3nt: TGTGCCAGCAGACAGGGCGGTAATTCACCCCTCCACTTT

j_gene: TRBJ2-7
v_gene: TRBV11-2
abundance: NA
d_gene: NA
CDR3aa: CASSPGRGLRSYEQYF
CDR3nt: TGTGCCAGCAGCCCCGGGAGGGGGCTCAGATCTTACGAGCAGTACTTC

j_gene: TRBJ2-7
v_gene: TRBV9
abundance: NA
d_gene: NA
CDR3aa: CASSVGPHEAYEQYF
CDR3nt: TGTGCCAGCAGCGTAGGCCCTCATGAGGCCTACGAGCAGTACTTC

j_gene: TRBJ2-7
v_gene: TRBV21-1
abundance: NA
d_gene: NA
CDR3aa: CASGGLYSYEQYF
CDR3nt: TGTGCCAGCGGGGGACTATACTCCTACGAGCAGTACTTC

j_gene: TRBJ2-1
v_gene: TRBV19
abundance: once
d_gene: TRBD2
CDR3aa: CASSEAGTSGSYEQFF
CDR3nt: TGTGCCAGTAGTGAAGCCGGGACTAGCGGGAGTTATGAGCAGTTCTTC

j_gene: TRBJ2-5
v_gene: TRBV4-2
abundance: NA
d_gene: NA
CDR3aa: CASSQEPGMGETQYF
CDR3nt: TGTGCCAGCAGCCAAGAGCCAGGTATGGGAGAGACCCAGTACTTC

j_gene: TRBJ1-5
v_gene: TRBV6-2/TRBV6-3
abundance: few
d_gene: NA
CDR3aa: CASSQLSGISNQPQHF
CDR3nt: TGTGCCAGCAGCCAGCTGTCCGGGATTAGCAATCAGCCCCAGCATTTT

j_gene: TRBJ1-1
v_gene: TRBV2
abundance: NA
d_gene: NA
CDR3aa: CASSGGLEAFF
CDR3nt: TGTGCCAGCAGTGGAGGCCTGGAAGCTTTCTTT

j_gene: TRBJ2-1
v_gene: TRBV7-8
abundance: once
d_gene: TRBD2
CDR3aa: CASVQAKTSGSLDEQFF
CDR3nt: TGTGCCAGCGTCCAGGCAAAGACTAGCGGGAGTTTAGATGAGCAGTTCTTC

j_gene: TRBJ2-3
v_gene: TRBV30
abundance: few
d_gene: NA
CDR3aa: CAWSKGGGGTDTQYF
CDR3nt: TGTGCCTGGAGTAAGGGGGGAGGGGGCACAGATACGCAGTATTTT

j_gene: TRBJ2-1
v_gene: TRBV3-1/TRBV3-2
abundance: NA
d_gene: NA
CDR3aa: CASSQRGEQFF
CDR3nt: TGTGCCAGCAGCCAAAGAGGTGAGCAGTTCTTC

j_gene: TRBJ2-7
v_gene: TRBV7-3
abundance: NA
d_gene: NA
CDR3aa: CASSFRQIRNEQYF
CDR3nt: TGTGCCAGCAGCTTCAGGCAGATAAGGAACGAGCAGTACTTC

j_gene: TRBJ1-3
v_gene: TRBV30
abundance: NA
d_gene: NA
CDR3aa: CAWMTEGDIIYF
CDR3nt: TGTGCCTGGATGACCGAAGGGGACATCATATATTTT

j_gene: TRBJ2-7
v_gene: TRBV5-1
abundance: NA
d_gene: TRBD2
CDR3aa: CASSPYTGGGYEQYF
CDR3nt: TGCGCCAGCAGCCCCTATACGGGAGGAGGCTACGAGCAGTACTTC

j_gene: TRBJ2-3
v_gene: TRBV6-2/TRBV6-3
abundance: NA
d_gene: TRBD2
CDR3aa: CASSPAGVTVGSSYF
CDR3nt: TGTGCCAGCAGCCCAGCGGGAGTGACGGTGGGAAGCTCGTATTTT

j_gene: TRBJ1-1
v_gene: TRBV7-9
abundance: NA
d_gene: TRBD1
CDR3aa: CASSEAGGYTEAFF
CDR3nt: TGTGCCAGCAGTGAAGCAGGGGGCTATACTGAAGCTTTCTTT

j_gene: TRBJ2-7
v_gene: TRBV7-3
abundance: NA
d_gene: TRBD1
CDR3aa: CASSFTTGTEQYF
CDR3nt: TGTGCCAGCAGCTTCACGACAGGGACGGAGCAGTACTTC

j_gene: TRBJ2-1
v_gene: TRBV10-3
abundance: NA
d_gene: NA
CDR3aa: CAISLTSLGNNEQFF
CDR3nt: TGTGCCATCAGTCTCACTAGTTTGGGGAACAATGAGCAGTTCTTC

j_gene: TRBJ2-3
v_gene: TRBV6-1
abundance: NA
d_gene: TRBD2
CDR3aa: CASSEVLAGGTQYF
CDR3nt: TGTGCCAGCAGTGAAGTCCTAGCGGGGGGTACGCAGTATTTT

j_gene: TRBJ1-4
v_gene: TRBV28
abundance: NA
d_gene: TRBD1
CDR3aa: CASSLIGQGGEKLFF
CDR3nt: TGTGCCAGCAGTTTAATTGGACAGGGCGGCGAAAAACTGTTTTTT

j_gene: TRBJ2-3
v_gene: TRBV7-6
abundance: NA
d_gene: TRBD2
CDR3aa: CASSLLPGTSGSFTDTQYF
CDR3nt: TGTGCCAGCAGCCTCCTTCCCGGGACTAGCGGGAGCTTCACAGATACGCAGTATTTT

j_gene: TRBJ2-3
v_gene: TRBV10-1
abundance: NA
d_gene: TRBD2
CDR3aa: CASGEGLAGSTDTQYF
CDR3nt: TGCGCCAGCGGAGAGGGCCTAGCGGGGTCCACAGATACGCAGTATTTT

j_gene: TRBJ2-7
v_gene: TRBV24-1
abundance: NA
d_gene: TRBD1
CDR3aa: CATLTGGSEQYF
CDR3nt: TGTGCCACTCTTACAGGGGGGTCCGAGCAGTACTTC

j_gene: TRBJ2-1
v_gene: TRBV6-5
abundance: NA
d_gene: NA
CDR3aa: CASRASGYEQFF
CDR3nt: TGTGCCAGTAGAGCAAGCGGCTATGAGCAGTTCTTC

j_gene: TRBJ1-2
v_gene: TRBV4-1
abundance: few
d_gene: NA
CDR3aa: CASSQIRTGKSSYGYTF
CDR3nt: TGCGCCAGCAGCCAAATAAGGACTGGCAAGTCCTCCTATGGCTACACCTTC

j_gene: TRBJ1-5
v_gene: TRBV28
abundance: NA
d_gene: NA
CDR3aa: CASTTGGFNQPQHF
CDR3nt: TGTGCCAGCACCACCGGGGGGTTTAATCAGCCCCAGCATTTT

j_gene: TRBJ1-2
v_gene: TRBV27
abundance: NA
d_gene: TRBD1
CDR3aa: CASSLGTGGVGYGYTF
CDR3nt: TGTGCCAGCAGCCTTGGGACAGGGGGCGTCGGCTATGGCTACACCTTC

j_gene: TRBJ1-2
v_gene: TRBV29-1
abundance: once
d_gene: NA
CDR3aa: CSVALQEDGYTF
CDR3nt: TGCAGCGTCGCACTCCAGGAGGACGGCTACACCTTC

j_gene: TRBJ1-4
v_gene: TRBV5-5
abundance: NA
d_gene: NA
CDR3aa: CASSLLGATNEKLFF
CDR3nt: TGTGCCAGCAGCTTGTTGGGAGCAACTAATGAAAAACTGTTTTTT

j_gene: TRBJ1-1
v_gene: TRBV29-1
abundance: NA
d_gene: NA
CDR3aa: CSVYRDRGTEAFF
CDR3nt: TGCAGCGTTTACAGGGATCGGGGCACTGAAGCTTTCTTT

j_gene: TRBJ2-5
v_gene: TRBV7-3
abundance: NA
d_gene: TRBD2
CDR3aa: CASSARGTSGSRETQYF
CDR3nt: TGTGCCAGCAGCGCCCGCGGGACTAGCGGGAGTCGAGAGACCCAGTACTTC

j_gene: TRBJ1-2
v_gene: TRBV28
abundance: once
d_gene: TRBD1
CDR3aa: CASSTRDRGGYTF
CDR3nt: TGTGCCAGCAGTACAAGGGACAGAGGGGGCTACACCTTC

j_gene: TRBJ1-2
v_gene: TRBV12-3/TRBV12-4
abundance: few
d_gene: NA
CDR3aa: CASSPAGDYGYTF
CDR3nt: TGTGCCAGCAGCCCTGCAGGGGACTATGGCTACACCTTC

j_gene: TRBJ1-3
v_gene: TRBV6-5
abundance: NA
d_gene: NA
CDR3aa: CASTSVNSGNTIYF
CDR3nt: TGTGCCAGCACGTCAGTCAACTCTGGAAACACCATATATTTT

j_gene: TRBJ2-3
v_gene: TRBV6-5
abundance: NA
d_gene: TRBD2
CDR3aa: CASSYRLAGADTQYF
CDR3nt: TGTGCCAGCAGTTACAGGCTAGCGGGAGCAGATACGCAGTATTTT

j_gene: TRBJ1-2
v_gene: TRBV19
abundance: NA
d_gene: NA
CDR3aa: CASSFQGSPVRGYTF
CDR3nt: TGTGCCAGTAGCTTCCAGGGGTCGCCAGTAAGGGGCTACACCTTC

j_gene: TRBJ1-1
v_gene: TRBV5-1
abundance: NA
d_gene: NA
CDR3aa: CASGGGEGTEAFF
CDR3nt: TGCGCCAGCGGCGGCGGGGAAGGCACTGAAGCTTTCTTT

j_gene: TRBJ1-1
v_gene: TRBV5-1
abundance: NA
d_gene: TRBD1
CDR3aa: CASSGQGAAGTEAFF
CDR3nt: TGCGCCAGCAGCGGACAGGGGGCGGCAGGCACTGAAGCTTTCTTT